The present TCR beta chain was sequenced within a study of shared clonotypes between healthy human individuals. CD8 cells classed as naive were CD45RO-negative and positively selected for CCR7, excluding terminally differentiated effector memory CD45RA+ cells. The authors ran the assay at deep level. Profiling relied on immunoSEQ multiplex PCR, and the TCRdb table lists in-frame clones only, not all of them. The table includes about 580,000 clones, roughly 98% detected once. The ends were cut back, 2 bases at V and 8 bases at J, with 15 bases in the middle. The CDR3 sequence is 15 residues long. CDR1 is WNHNN, CDR2 SYGVQD, per germline (reference sequence). With respect to this clone: Its antigen remains unknown.

Study-level results: Lower generation probabilities were found for non-shared clonotypes than for those shared by all four donors. Specimens sampled were limited to blood, with tissue repertoires likely differing.

This sequence joins TRBV10-1 and TRBJ1-4; D gene unclear. The specimen was naive CD8+ T cells sorted from blood. This clonotype was sampled from a man aged 30 to 45 in good health. CDR3 bases: TGCGCCAGCAGTGAGGGCGTATTCGGAATGGAAAAACTGTTTTTT. Translated, it gives CASSEGVFGMEKLFF.